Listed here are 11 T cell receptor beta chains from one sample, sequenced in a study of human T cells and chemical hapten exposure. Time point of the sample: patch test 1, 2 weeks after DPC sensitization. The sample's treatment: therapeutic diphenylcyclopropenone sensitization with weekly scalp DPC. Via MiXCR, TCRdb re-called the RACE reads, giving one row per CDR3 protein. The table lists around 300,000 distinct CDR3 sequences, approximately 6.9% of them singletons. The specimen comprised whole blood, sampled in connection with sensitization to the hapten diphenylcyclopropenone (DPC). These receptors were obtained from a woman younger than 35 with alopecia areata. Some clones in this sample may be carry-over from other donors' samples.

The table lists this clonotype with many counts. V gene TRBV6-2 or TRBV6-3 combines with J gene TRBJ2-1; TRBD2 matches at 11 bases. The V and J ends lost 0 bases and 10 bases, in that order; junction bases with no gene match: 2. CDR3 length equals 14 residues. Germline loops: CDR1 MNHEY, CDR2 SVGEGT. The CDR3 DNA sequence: TGTGCCAGCAGTTACTCACTAGCGGGGGAGGAGCAGTTCTTC. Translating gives CASSYSLAGEEQFF.

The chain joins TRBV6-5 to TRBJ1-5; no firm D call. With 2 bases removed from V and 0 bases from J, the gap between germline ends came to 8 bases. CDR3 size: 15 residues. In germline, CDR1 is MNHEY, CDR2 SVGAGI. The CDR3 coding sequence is TGTGCCAGCAGTTACGGCTCAGGTAGCAATCAGCCCCAGCATTTT. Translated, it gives CASSYGSGSNQPQHF.

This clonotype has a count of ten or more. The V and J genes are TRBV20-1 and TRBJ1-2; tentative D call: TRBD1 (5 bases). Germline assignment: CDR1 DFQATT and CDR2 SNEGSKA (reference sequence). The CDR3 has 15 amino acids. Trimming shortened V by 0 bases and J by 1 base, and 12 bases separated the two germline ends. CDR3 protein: CSARDHDRINYGYTF. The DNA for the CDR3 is TGCAGTGCTAGAGATCATGACAGAATTAACTATGGCTACACCTTC.

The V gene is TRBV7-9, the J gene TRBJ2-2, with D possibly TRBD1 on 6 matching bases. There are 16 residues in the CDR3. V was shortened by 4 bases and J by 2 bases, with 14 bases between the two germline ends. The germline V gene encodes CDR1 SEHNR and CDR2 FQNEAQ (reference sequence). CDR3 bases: TGTGCCAGCAGCTATCCAGACAGGAAAAACACCGGGGAGCTGTTTTTT. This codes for CASSYPDRKNTGELFF. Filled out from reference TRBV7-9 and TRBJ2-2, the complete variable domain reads DTGVSQNPRHKITKRGQNVTFRCDPISEHNRLYWYRQTLGQGPEFLTYFQNEAQLEKSRLLSDRFSAERPKGSFSTLEIQRTEQGDSAMYLCASSYPDRKNTGELFFGEGSRLTVL.

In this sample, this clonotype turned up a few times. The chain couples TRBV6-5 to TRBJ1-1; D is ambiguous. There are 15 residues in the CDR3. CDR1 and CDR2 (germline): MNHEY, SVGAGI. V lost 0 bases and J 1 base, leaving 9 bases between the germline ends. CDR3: CASSYSYSPNTEAFF. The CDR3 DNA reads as TGTGCCAGCAGTTACTCTTACAGCCCGAACACTGAAGCTTTCTTT.

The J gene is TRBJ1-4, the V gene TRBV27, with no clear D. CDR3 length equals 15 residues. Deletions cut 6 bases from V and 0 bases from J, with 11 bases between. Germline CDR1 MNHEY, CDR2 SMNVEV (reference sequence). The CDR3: CASSPHSSTNEKLFF. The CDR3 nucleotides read TGTGCCAGCAGCCCACATTCCTCAACTAATGAAAAACTGTTTTTT.

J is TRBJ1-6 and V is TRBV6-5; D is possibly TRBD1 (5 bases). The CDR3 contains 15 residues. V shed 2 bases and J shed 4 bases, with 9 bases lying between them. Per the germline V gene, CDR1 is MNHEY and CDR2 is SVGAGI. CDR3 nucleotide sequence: TGTGCCAGCAGTTACGCCCGACAGTATAATTCACCCCTCCACTTT. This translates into CASSYARQYNSPLHF.

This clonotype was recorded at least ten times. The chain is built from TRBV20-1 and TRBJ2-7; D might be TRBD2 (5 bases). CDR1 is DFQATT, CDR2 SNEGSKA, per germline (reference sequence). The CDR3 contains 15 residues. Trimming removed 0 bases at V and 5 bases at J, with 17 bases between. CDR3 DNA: TGCAGTGCTAGAGACGTGGACTCCCAGATCCACGAGCAGTACTTC. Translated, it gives CSARDVDSQIHEQYF.

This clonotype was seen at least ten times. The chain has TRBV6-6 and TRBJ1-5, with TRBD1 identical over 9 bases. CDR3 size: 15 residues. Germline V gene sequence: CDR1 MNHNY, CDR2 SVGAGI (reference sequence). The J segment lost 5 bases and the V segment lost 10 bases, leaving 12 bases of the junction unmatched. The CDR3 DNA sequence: TGTGCCACCCATCCGGGGACAGGGCATCATCAGCCCCAGCATTTT. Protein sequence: CATHPGTGHHQPQHF.

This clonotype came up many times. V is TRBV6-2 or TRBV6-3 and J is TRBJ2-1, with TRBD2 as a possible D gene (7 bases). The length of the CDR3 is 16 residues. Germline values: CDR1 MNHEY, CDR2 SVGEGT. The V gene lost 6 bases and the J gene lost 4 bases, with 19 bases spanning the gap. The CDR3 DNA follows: TGTGCCAGCAGGCCCGGTTTGCGGGGGCATTACAATGAGCAGTTCTTC. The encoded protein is CASRPGLRGHYNEQFF.

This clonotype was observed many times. The CDR3 coding sequence is TGTGCCAGCAGCTTCGGGACAGGTTCCTACAATGAGCAGTTCTTC. Protein product: CASSFGTGSYNEQFF. The chain joins TRBV7-2 to TRBJ2-1; the match to TRBD1 covers 8 bases. The trim removed 3 bases at V and 1 base at J, leaving 2 bases unmatched. Germline assignment: CDR1 SGHTA and CDR2 FQGNSA. The CDR3 spans 15 residues.